This TCR beta chain emerged from a study of blood T cell repertoires in COVID-19. Across the whole study: COVID-19 samples, acute and convalescent, were from the United States, Italy and Spain.

The cohort comprised adults aged about 18 to 90 years residing in 20 to 25 US areas. CDR3 length: 16 amino acids. Deletions cut 4 bases from V and 5 bases from J, with 18 bases between. Per the germline V gene, CDR1 is LGHDT and CDR2 is YNNKEL (reference sequence). Here immunoSEQ multiplex PCR was the method, and the copy in TCRdb shows in-frame clones only, minus some. This table holds some 410,000 clones, approximately 90% found once. Sequences were obtained from PBMCs or T cells enriched from blood (not recorded which). This clonotype was obtained from a woman under 40 with acute COVID-19. The chain combines TRBV3-1 (or the pseudogene TRBV3-2) with TRBJ1-5, with TRBD1 as a possible D gene (6 bases). The CDR3 protein is CASSPGWAGVHQPQHF. DNA for the CDR3: TGTGCCAGCAGCCCGGGGTGGGCAGGGGTTCATCAGCCCCAGCATTTT.